The 24 T cell receptor beta chains below all came from one sample that was sequenced in a study of cytomegalovirus exposure and HLA in healthy donors. The primer mix had 60 Vbeta and 13 Jbeta primers. Only in-frame clones appear in the TCRdb table, and some are missing; sequencing was by immunoSEQ multiplex PCR. The sample records tens of thousands of clones, about three quarters being singletons. Sequenced: PBMCs. These receptors originate from a man between 50 and 59 years old in good health and CMV-seropositive.

The gene calls are TRBV6-6 and TRBJ2-5, with 14 bases identical to TRBD2. The last part of the DNA fits TRBJ2-7 better; the J call may be wrong. Per the germline V gene, CDR1 is MNHNY and CDR2 is SVGAGI (reference sequence). This CDR3 comprises 15 residues. The CDR3 sequence: CASSYGTSGSNEQYF. As DNA, the CDR3 is TGTGCCAGCAGTTACGGGACTAGCGGGAGTAACGAGCAGTACTTC.

This clone has only a few counts. Other DNA sequences in this sample translate to the same CDR3. V usage is TRBV5-4 and J usage is TRBJ2-7, with TRBD1 matching 9 bases. The CDR3 has 14 amino acids. The germline V gene encodes CDR1 SGHNT and CDR2 YYREEE (reference sequence). After removal of 4 bases from V and 1 base from J, the junction contained 3 bases not matched to a gene. The CDR3 spells CASSRDRASYEQYF. The CDR3 nucleotides read TGTGCCAGCAGCCGGGACAGGGCGTCCTACGAGCAGTACTTC.

This clone occurred a few times. The chain combines TRBV9 with TRBJ2-2; 7 nucleotides agree with TRBD2. There are 15 residues in the CDR3. With 2 bases clipped from V and 7 bases from J, the junction kept 8 bases outside the gene matches. Germline V gene data show CDR1 as SGDLS and CDR2 as YYNGEE. The CDR3 region is CASSVRLAEGGELFF. The CDR3 DNA reads as TGTGCCAGCAGCGTGCGGCTAGCGGAGGGCGGGGAGCTGTTTTTT.

Only one count was recorded for this clone. The V call is TRBV5-6, the J call TRBJ2-7; 10 bases match TRBD2. Losses at the gene ends were 3 bases for V and 1 base for J; bases not matched to a gene: 7. CDR3 length equals 16 residues. Looked up from germline, CDR1 is SGHDT and CDR2 is YYEEEE. CDR3 region: CASSWAGTSESYEQYF. In DNA form, the CDR3 reads TGTGCCAGCAGCTGGGCCGGGACTAGCGAGTCCTACGAGCAGTACTTC.

The V gene is TRBV10-2, the J gene TRBJ2-7, with D possibly matching TRBD2 (6 bases). With 5 bases removed from V and 3 bases from J, the gap between germline ends came to 20 bases. The CDR3 extends over 16 amino acids. Germline loops: CDR1 WSHSY, CDR2 SAAADI. The CDR3 sequence is CASSSPGGTSRYEQYF. Written as DNA, the CDR3 is TGCGCCAGCAGTTCCCCCGGAGGGACCTCACGCTACGAGCAGTACTTC.

The chain recombines TRBV6-5 with TRBJ1-1; 7 nucleotides match TRBD1. Unmatched junction bases numbered 9, after V lost 10 bases and J lost 4 bases. Germline V CDR1 and CDR2: MNHEY, SVGAGI. The CDR3 covers 13 residues. CDR3 DNA sequence: TGTGCCACTACCGGGACAGTTGGCACTGAAGCTTTCTTT. Translation gives CATTGTVGTEAFF.

The genes are TRBV10-2 and TRBJ2-2; TRBD2 might be the D (5 bases). CDR3 length: 14 residues. Germline V gene data show CDR1 as WSHSY and CDR2 as SAAADI. Trimming took 6 bases from V and 2 from J, leaving 10 bases between them. In DNA form, the CDR3 reads TGCGCCAGCAGCCGGGGAATCAACACCGGGGAGCTGTTTTTT. This codes for CASSRGINTGELFF.

The rearrangement links TRBV5-6 to TRBJ1-5, with no clear D. The germline CDR1 and CDR2 sequences are SGHDT and YYEEEE. V lost 3 bases and J 4 bases, leaving 11 bases between the germline ends. The CDR3 runs 14 residues. DNA for the CDR3: TGTGCCAGCAGCTCCAGCTCGGGGAATCAGCCCCAGCATTTT. It yields the protein CASSSSSGNQPQHF.

This clone appeared a few times. This sequence joins TRBV6-5 and TRBJ1-1; D is possibly TRBD1 (5 bases). Looked up from germline, CDR1 is MNHEY and CDR2 is SVGAGI. The CDR3 totals 13 residues. V lost 0 bases and J lost 6, with 8 bases in between. CDR3 sequence: CASSYSWGAEAFF. As DNA, the CDR3 is TGTGCCAGCAGTTACTCGTGGGGGGCTGAAGCTTTCTTT.

V usage is TRBV5-4 and J usage is TRBJ2-3; 16 nucleotides match TRBD2. With V trimmed by 4 bases and J by 2 bases, 10 bases remained unmatched. Germline V gene data show CDR1 as SGHNT and CDR2 as YYREEE (reference sequence). CDR3 length: 19 residues. Here the CDR3 DNA reads TGTGCCAGCAGCCCCGCCCTCGGGACTAGCGGGAGGGCCACAGATACGCAGTATTTT. Translation gives CASSPALGTSGRATDTQYF.

This clone was counted between two and nine times. CDR3 sequence: CASRQPNTSYEQYF. The CDR3 bases are TGTGCCAGCAGACAGCCAAATACCTCCTACGAGCAGTACTTC. This chain uses TRBV5-4 with TRBJ2-7; D gene ambiguous. This CDR3 comprises 14 residues. Trimming shortened V by 5 bases and J by 0 bases, and 12 bases separated the two germline ends. Germline assignment: CDR1 SGHNT and CDR2 YYREEE (reference sequence). The complete variable domain, with remaining parts taken from reference TRBV5-4 and TRBJ2-7, reads ETGVTQSPTHLIKTRGQQVTLRCSSQSGHNTVSWYQQALGQGPQFIFQYYREEENGRGNFPPRFSGLQFPNYSSELNVNALELDDSALYLCASRQPNTSYEQYFGPGTRLTVT.

This clone was seen more than once but under ten times. The chain couples TRBV6-6 to TRBJ1-4; the D is unclear. The CDR3 loop spans 14 amino acids. Germline V lookup: CDR1 MNHNY, CDR2 SVGAGI (reference sequence). Trimming removed 7 bases from V and 0 bases from J, with 9 bases in between. The CDR3: CASMSNPTNEKLFF. The CDR3 bases are TGTGCCAGCATGAGTAATCCAACTAATGAAAAACTGTTTTTT.

The chain joins TRBV19 to TRBJ1-1, with 7 bases matching TRBD1. Germline loops: CDR1 LNHDA, CDR2 SQIVND (reference sequence). The CDR3 length is 16 residues. V lost 6 bases, J lost 0 bases, and 10 bases stayed unmatched. The CDR3 spells CASSDRVGVMNTEAFF. DNA for the CDR3: TGTGCCAGTAGCGACAGGGTGGGGGTTATGAACACTGAAGCTTTCTTT.

The J gene is TRBJ1-6, the V gene TRBV9, with 8 bases that match TRBD1. V was clipped by 3 bases and J by 11 bases; unmatched bases: 7. The CDR3 consists of 14 residues. Germline V CDR1 and CDR2: SGDLS, YYNGEE. The CDR3: CASSAGQGFTPLHF. Written as DNA, the CDR3 is TGTGCCAGCAGCGCCGGACAGGGTTTTACACCCCTCCACTTT.

The rearrangement joins TRBV6-1 to TRBJ1-5; 11 bases fit TRBD1. CDR3 length equals 14 residues. Germline V CDR1 and CDR2: MNHNS, SASEGT. The V and J ends lost 6 bases and 4 bases, in that order; junction bases with no gene match: 2. The DNA for the CDR3 is TGTGCCAGCAGCGGGACAGGGGGTAATCAGCCCCAGCATTTT. Translating it yields CASSGTGGNQPQHF.

V usage is TRBV18 and J usage is TRBJ1-1, with unresolved D. Germline lookup yields CDR1 KGHSH and CDR2 LQKENI. CDR3 length: 13 amino acids. With 3 bases removed from V and 1 base from J, the gap between germline ends came to 6 bases. CDR3 sequence (DNA): TGTGCCAGCTCACCGGTACAGAACACTGAAGCTTTCTTT. It encodes CASSPVQNTEAFF.

V gene TRBV7-2 combines with J gene TRBJ1-1; no definite D call. Germline V gene lookup returns CDR1 SGHTA and CDR2 FQGNSA. This CDR3 spans 10 amino acids. V lost 9 bases, J lost 3 bases, and 5 bases lay in between. CDR3: CASADTEAFF. The DNA for the CDR3 is TGTGCCAGTGCGGACACTGAAGCTTTCTTT.

The chain links TRBV6-5 to TRBJ1-5; no clear D. Germline-derived CDR1 and CDR2 are MNHEY and SVGAGI. This CDR3 is built from 13 residues. V lost 5 bases and J 1 base, leaving 6 bases between the germline ends. The CDR3 is CASSTTSNQPQHF. For the CDR3, the DNA is TGTGCCAGCAGTACGACAAGCAATCAGCCCCAGCATTTT.

The rearrangement links TRBV9 to TRBJ1-1; D is unclear. V dropped 0 bases and J dropped 3 bases, with 18 bases sitting between them. This CDR3 has 17 amino acids. Germline loops: CDR1 SGDLS, CDR2 YYNGEE. In DNA, the CDR3 is TGTGCCAGCAGCGTAGCTACGGCAGATCGGAGTGACACTGAAGCTTTCTTT. Translation gives CASSVATADRSDTEAFF.

The chain employs TRBV28 and TRBJ1-1, with D perhaps matching TRBD1 (6 bases). The V gene's germline CDR1 is MDHEN and CDR2 SYDVKM. V was clipped by 7 bases and J by 6 bases, with 24 bases between them. The length of the CDR3 is 16 residues. The chain's CDR3 is CASTITGPASRAEAFF. In DNA form, the CDR3 reads TGTGCCAGCACAATTACAGGGCCGGCGAGTAGAGCTGAAGCTTTCTTT.

The rearrangement links TRBV5-6 to TRBJ1-5, with D maybe TRBD1 (5 bases). The length of the CDR3 is 15 residues. The germline CDR1 and CDR2 sequences are SGHDT and YYEEEE. Trimming shortened V by 0 bases and J by 2 bases, and 9 bases separated the two germline ends. DNA of the CDR3: TGTGCCAGCAGCTTGGGCGGGGCCGGCAATCAGCCCCAGCATTTT. Amino acid sequence: CASSLGGAGNQPQHF.

The chain uses TRBV10-3 and TRBJ2-7, with TRBD2 as a possible D gene (6 bases). The CDR3 extends over 14 amino acids. The germline V gene encodes CDR1 ENHRY and CDR2 SYGVKD. The germline V and J ends were trimmed by 4 bases and 1 base, with 11 bases remaining between them. Here the CDR3 DNA reads TGTGCCATCAGTGGCCGGGACTCTTCCTACGAGCAGTACTTC. Translating gives CAISGRDSSYEQYF.

V and J are TRBV5-8 and TRBJ1-1; no clear D gene. Germline lookup yields CDR1 SGHTS and CDR2 YDEGEE. The CDR3 consists of 15 residues. V was clipped by 0 bases and J by 1 base, with 10 bases between them. CDR3 DNA: TGTGCCAGCAGCTTGGAGTGGGCCCCGAACACTGAAGCTTTCTTT. It translates to CASSLEWAPNTEAFF.

The rearrangement uses TRBV6-1 and TRBJ2-3; maybe TRBD2 (6 bases). The germline V and J ends were trimmed by 7 bases and 2 bases, with 10 bases remaining between them. This CDR3 contains 13 residues. CDR1 MNHNS and CDR2 SASEGT come from the germline V gene. The CDR3 spells CASNGRVTDTQYF. As DNA, the CDR3 is TGTGCCAGCAACGGGAGAGTCACAGATACGCAGTATTTT.